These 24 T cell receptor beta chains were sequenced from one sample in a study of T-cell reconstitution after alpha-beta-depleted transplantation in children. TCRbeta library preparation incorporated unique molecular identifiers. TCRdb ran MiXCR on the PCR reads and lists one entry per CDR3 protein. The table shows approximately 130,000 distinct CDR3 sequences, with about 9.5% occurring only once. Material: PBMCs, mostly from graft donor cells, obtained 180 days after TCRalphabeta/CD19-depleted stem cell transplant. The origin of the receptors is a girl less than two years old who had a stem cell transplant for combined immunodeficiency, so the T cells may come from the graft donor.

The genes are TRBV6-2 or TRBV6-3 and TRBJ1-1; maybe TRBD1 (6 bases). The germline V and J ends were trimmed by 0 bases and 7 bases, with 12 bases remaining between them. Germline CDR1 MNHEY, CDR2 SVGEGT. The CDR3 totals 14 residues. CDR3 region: CASSYSGGKVEAFF. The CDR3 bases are TGTGCCAGCAGTTACTCGGGGGGCAAGGTTGAAGCTTTCTTT.

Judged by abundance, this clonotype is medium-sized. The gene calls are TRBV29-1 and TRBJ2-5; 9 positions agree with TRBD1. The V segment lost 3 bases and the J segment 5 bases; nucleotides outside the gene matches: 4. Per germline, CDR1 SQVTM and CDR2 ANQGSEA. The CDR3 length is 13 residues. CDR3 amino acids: CSVDDRGKETQYF. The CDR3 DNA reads TGCAGCGTTGATGACAGGGGGAAGGAGACCCAGTACTTC.

The CDR3 DNA follows: TGTGCCACCAGCAGAGGTTTAGCGGGAGAGGGGCAGGAGACCCAGTACTTC. Translated: CATSRGLAGEGQETQYF. V usage is TRBV15 and J usage is TRBJ2-5, with 9 bases lining up with TRBD2. The germline gives CDR1 LNHNV, CDR2 YYDKDF (reference sequence). V dropped 1 base and J dropped 5; count of bases not matched to a gene: 11. The CDR3 has 17 amino acids.

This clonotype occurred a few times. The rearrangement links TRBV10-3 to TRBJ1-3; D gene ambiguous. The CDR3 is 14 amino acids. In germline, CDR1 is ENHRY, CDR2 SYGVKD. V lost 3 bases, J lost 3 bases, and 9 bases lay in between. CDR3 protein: CAISDSGFGNTIYF. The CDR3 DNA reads TGTGCCATCAGTGACTCTGGTTTTGGAAACACCATATATTTT.

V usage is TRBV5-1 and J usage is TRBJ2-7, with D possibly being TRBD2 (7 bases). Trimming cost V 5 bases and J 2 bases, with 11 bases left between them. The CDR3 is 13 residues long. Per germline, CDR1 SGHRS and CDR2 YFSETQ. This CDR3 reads CASSGGGPYEQYF. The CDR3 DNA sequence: TGCGCCAGCAGTGGGGGGGGGCCCTACGAGCAGTACTTC.

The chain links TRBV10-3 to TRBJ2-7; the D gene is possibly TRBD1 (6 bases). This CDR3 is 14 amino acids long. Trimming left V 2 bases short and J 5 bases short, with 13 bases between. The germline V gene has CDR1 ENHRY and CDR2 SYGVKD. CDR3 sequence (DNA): TGTGCCATCAGTGAGATTAACAGGGTAGACGAGCAGTACTTC. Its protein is CAISEINRVDEQYF.

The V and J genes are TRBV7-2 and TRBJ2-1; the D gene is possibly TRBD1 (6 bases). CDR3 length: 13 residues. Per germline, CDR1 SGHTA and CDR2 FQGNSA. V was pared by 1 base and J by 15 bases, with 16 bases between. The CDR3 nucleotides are TGTGCCAGCAGCTTAGACGGGGACAAAGGACTGTTCTTC. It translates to CASSLDGDKGLFF.

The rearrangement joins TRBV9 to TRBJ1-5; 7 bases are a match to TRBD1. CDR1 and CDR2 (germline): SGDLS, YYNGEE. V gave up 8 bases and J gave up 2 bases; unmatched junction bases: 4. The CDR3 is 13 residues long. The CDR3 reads CASDRAGNQPQHF. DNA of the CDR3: TGTGCCAGTGACAGGGCTGGCAATCAGCCCCAGCATTTT.

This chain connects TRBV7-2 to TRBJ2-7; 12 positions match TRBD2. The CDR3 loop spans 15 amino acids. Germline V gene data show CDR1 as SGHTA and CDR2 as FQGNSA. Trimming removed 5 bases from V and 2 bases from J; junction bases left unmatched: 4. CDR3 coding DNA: TGTGCCAGCAGCGCCGGGACTAGCGGGCCCTACGAGCAGTACTTC. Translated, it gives CASSAGTSGPYEQYF.

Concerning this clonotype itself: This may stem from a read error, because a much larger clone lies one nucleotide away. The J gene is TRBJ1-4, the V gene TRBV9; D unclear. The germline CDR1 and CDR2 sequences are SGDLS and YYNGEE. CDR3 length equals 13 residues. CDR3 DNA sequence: TGTGCCAGCAGCGCGTCCGCCGACGAAAACCTGTTTTTT. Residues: CASSASADENLFF.

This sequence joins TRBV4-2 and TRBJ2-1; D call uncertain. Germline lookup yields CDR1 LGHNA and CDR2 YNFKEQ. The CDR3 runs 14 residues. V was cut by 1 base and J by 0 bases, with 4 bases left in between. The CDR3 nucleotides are TGTGCCAGCAGCCAAGGAGGCTCCTACAATGAGCAGTTCTTC. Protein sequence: CASSQGGSYNEQFF.

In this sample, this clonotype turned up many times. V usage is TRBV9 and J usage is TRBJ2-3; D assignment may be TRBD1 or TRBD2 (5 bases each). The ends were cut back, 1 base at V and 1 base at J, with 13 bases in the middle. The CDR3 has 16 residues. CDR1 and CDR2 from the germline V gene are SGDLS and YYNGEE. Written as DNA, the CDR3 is TGTGCCAGCAGCGTACCCCGGGACCAACGCACAGATACGCAGTATTTT. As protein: CASSVPRDQRTDTQYF.

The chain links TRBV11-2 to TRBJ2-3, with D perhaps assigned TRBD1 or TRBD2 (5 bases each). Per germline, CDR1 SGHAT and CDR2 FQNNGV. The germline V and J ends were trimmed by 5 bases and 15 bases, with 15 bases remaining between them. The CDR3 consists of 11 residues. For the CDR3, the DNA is TGTGCCAGCAGCGCCGCCGGGGCCCCTTATTTT. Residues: CASSAAGAPYF.

The CDR3 reads CASSQFSGPGGYEQYF. The CDR3 region has the DNA TGTGCCAGCAGCCAGTTTTCGGGTCCGGGGGGCTACGAGCAGTACTTC. The rearrangement uses TRBV27 and TRBJ2-7; 7 bases align to TRBD2. The CDR3 totals 16 residues. V shed 6 bases and J 3 bases; nucleotides not matched to a gene: 14. CDR1 and CDR2 from the germline V gene are MNHEY and SMNVEV (reference sequence).

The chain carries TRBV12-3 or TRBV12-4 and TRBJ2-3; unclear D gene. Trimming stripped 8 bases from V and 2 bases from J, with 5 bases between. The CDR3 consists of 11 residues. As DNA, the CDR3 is TGTGCCAGCGCCGACACAGATACGCAGTATTTT. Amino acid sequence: CASADTDTQYF.

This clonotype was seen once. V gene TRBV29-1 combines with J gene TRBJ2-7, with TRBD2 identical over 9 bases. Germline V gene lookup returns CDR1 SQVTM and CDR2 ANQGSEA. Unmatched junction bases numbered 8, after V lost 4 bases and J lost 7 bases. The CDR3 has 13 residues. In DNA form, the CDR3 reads TGCAGCGTTGTTGGCCTAGCGGGACGGGAGCAGTACTTC. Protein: CSVVGLAGREQYF.

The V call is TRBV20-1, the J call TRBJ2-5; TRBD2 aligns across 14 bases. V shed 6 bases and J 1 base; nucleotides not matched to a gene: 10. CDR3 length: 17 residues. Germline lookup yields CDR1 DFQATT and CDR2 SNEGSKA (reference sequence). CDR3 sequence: CSATTGLAGDLQETQYF. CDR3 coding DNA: TGCAGTGCAACTACGGGACTAGCGGGAGACCTCCAAGAGACCCAGTACTTC.

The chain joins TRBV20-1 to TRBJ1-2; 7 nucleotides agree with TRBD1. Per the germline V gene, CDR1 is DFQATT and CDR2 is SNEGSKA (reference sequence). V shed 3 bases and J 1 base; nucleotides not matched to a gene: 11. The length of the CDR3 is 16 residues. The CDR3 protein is CSASGVQGDVNYGYTF. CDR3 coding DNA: TGCAGTGCTAGTGGGGTTCAGGGGGACGTTAACTATGGCTACACCTTC.

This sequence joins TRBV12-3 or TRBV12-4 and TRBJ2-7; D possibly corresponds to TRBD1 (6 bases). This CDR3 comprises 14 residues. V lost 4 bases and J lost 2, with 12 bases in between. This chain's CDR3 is CASSWQGSPYEQYF. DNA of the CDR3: TGTGCCAGCAGTTGGCAGGGGAGTCCCTACGAGCAGTACTTC.

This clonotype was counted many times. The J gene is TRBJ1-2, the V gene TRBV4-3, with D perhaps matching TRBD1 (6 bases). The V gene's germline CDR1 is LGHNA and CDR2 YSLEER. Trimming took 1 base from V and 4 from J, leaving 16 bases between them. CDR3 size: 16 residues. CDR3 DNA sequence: TGCGCCAGCAGCCAAGGACAGGTTCCCGGCGCCTATGGCTACACCTTC. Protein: CASSQGQVPGAYGYTF.

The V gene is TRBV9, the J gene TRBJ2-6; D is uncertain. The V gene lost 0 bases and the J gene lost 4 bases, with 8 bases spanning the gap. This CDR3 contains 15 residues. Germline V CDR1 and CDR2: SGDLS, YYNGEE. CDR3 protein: CASSVEPEGANVLTF. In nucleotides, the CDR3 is TGTGCCAGCAGCGTAGAGCCTGAAGGGGCCAACGTCCTGACTTTC. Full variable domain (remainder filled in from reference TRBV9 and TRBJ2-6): DSGVTQTPKHLITATGQRVTLRCSPRSGDLSVYWYQQSLDQGLQFLIQYYNGEERAKGNILERFSAQQFPDLHSELNLSSLELGDSALYFCASSVEPEGANVLTFGAGSRLTVL.

As DNA, the CDR3 is TGCAGTGCTAGAAGGTTCGGAGCGCGCTACGAGCAGTACTTC. Residues: CSARRFGARYEQYF. The V gene is TRBV20-1, the J gene TRBJ2-7, with D hard to call. The CDR3 spans 14 residues. Trimming took off 2 bases at V and 3 bases at J, with 14 bases between the two ends. CDR1 and CDR2 from the germline V gene are DFQATT and SNEGSKA (reference sequence).

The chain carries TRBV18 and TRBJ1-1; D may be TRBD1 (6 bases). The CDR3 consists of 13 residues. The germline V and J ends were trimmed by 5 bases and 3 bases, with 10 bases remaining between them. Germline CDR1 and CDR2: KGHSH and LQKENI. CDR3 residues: CASSARGYTEAFF. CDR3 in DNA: TGTGCCAGCTCAGCTAGGGGGTACACTGAAGCTTTCTTT.

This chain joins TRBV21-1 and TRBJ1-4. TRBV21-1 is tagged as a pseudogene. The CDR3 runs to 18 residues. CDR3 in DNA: TGTGCCAGCAGCAAAGACCCTGGTAGCGGACCTACTAATGAAAAACTGTTTTTT. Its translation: CASSKDPGSGPTNEKLFF.